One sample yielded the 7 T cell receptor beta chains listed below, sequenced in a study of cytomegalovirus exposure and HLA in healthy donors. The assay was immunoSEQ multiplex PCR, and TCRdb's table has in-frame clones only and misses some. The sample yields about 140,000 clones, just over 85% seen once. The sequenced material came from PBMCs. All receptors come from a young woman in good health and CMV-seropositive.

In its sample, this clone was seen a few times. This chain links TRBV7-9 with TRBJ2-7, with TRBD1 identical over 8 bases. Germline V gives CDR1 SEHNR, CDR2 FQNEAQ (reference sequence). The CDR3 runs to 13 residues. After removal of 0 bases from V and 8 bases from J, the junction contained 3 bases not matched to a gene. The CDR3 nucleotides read TGTGCCAGCAGCTTAGCAGGGACAGGCCAGCAGTACTTC. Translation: CASSLAGTGQQYF.

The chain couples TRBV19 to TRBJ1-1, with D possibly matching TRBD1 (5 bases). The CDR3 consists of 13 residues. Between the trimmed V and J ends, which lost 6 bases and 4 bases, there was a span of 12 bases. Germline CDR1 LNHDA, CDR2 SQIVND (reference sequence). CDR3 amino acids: CASRNGGGTEAFF. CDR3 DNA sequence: TGTGCCAGTAGGAATGGCGGGGGCACTGAAGCTTTCTTT.

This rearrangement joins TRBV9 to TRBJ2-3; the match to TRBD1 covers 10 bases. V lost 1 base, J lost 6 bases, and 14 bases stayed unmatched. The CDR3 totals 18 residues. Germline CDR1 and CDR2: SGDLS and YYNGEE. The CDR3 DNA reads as TGTGCCAGCAGCGTAAGCCGGGACAGGGGAGAATTTGGGGATACGCAGTATTTT. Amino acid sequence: CASSVSRDRGEFGDTQYF.

The CDR3, as DNA: TGCAGCGTTGGGGAGCAAGAGACCCAGTACTTC. This gives the protein CSVGEQETQYF. This rearrangement joins TRBV29-1 to TRBJ2-5, with D possibly being TRBD2 (5 bases). The CDR3 consists of 11 residues. The V and J ends lost 4 bases and 2 bases respectively, with 5 bases between them. CDR1 and CDR2 (germline): SQVTM, ANQGSEA.

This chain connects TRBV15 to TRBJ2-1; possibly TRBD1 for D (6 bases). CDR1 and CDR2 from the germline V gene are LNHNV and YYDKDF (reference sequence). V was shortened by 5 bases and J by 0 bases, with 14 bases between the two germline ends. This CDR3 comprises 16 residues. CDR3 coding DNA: TGTGCCACCAGCTCCAGGGGCTGGAGCTCCTACAATGAGCAGTTCTTC. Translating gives CATSSRGWSSYNEQFF.

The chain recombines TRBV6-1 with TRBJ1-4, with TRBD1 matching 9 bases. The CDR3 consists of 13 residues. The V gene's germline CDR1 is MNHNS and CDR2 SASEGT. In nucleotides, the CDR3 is TGTTCGTGTATCGGACAGGGGACGGGAAAACTGTTTTTT. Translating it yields CSCIGQGTGKLFF.

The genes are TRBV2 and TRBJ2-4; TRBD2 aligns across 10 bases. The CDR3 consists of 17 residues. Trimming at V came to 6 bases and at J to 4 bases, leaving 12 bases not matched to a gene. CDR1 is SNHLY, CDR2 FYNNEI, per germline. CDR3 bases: TGTGCCAGCAGCGGCGGGACTAGCGTCTTTGTTAAAAACATTCAGTACTTC. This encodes CASSGGTSVFVKNIQYF.